The 24 T cell receptor beta chains given below trace back to one sample, sequenced in a study of blood T cell repertoires in COVID-19 (dated by TCRdb to 2020 to 2022). The library relied on the immunoSEQ multiplex PCR assay. TCRdb re-hosts the immuneACCESS table, in-frame sequences only. Its copies lack some clones; in the studies checked, an unresolved V gene accounts for under half of them, and the cause for the rest is not known. A total of about 170,000 clones appear in this sample, around four fifths of them only once. The top ten constitute around 3.6% of the sample. The sample was PBMCs or T cells enriched from blood (not recorded which). Receptors originate from a woman between 50 and 59 years old in a cohort exposed to, infected with or recovered from COVID-19 (not recorded which).

CDR3 sequence: CASSDYATGAHNYGYTF. The CDR3 DNA follows: TGTGCCAGCAGCGACTATGCGACAGGGGCCCATAACTATGGCTACACCTTC. The chain recombines TRBV7-9 with TRBJ1-2, with 8 positions matching TRBD1. CDR1 and CDR2 from the germline V gene are SEHNR and FQNEAQ (reference sequence). The V gene end was trimmed by 5 bases and the J gene end by 1 base; junction bases not matched to a gene: 12. This CDR3 spans 17 amino acids.

This chain links TRBV27 with TRBJ2-1; D perhaps matches TRBD1 (5 bases). Germline V gene lookup returns CDR1 MNHEY and CDR2 SMNVEV (reference sequence). The CDR3 loop spans 12 amino acids. V gave up 2 bases and J gave up 9 bases, with 8 bases separating them. Here the CDR3 DNA reads TGTGCCAGCAGTTTACAGGGCGGTGAGCAGTTCTTC. Protein product: CASSLQGGEQFF.

The chain uses TRBV27 and TRBJ2-7; 8 nucleotides align to TRBD1. The germline V gene has CDR1 MNHEY and CDR2 SMNVEV (reference sequence). After removal of 5 bases from V and 3 bases from J, the junction contained 9 bases not matched to a gene. The CDR3 is 15 residues long. The CDR3 sequence: CASSPGQVVGYEQYF. DNA of the CDR3: TGTGCCAGCAGTCCGGGACAGGTAGTCGGCTACGAGCAGTACTTC.

This chain uses TRBV7-9 with TRBJ1-6; the D is unclear. V shed 0 bases and J shed 7 bases, with 7 bases lying between them. The CDR3 runs to 14 residues. Germline V gene sequence: CDR1 SEHNR, CDR2 FQNEAQ (reference sequence). The CDR3 reads CASSLASENSPLHF. CDR3 coding DNA: TGTGCCAGCAGCTTAGCGAGCGAGAATTCACCCCTCCACTTT.

The V and J genes are TRBV6-5 and TRBJ1-2; TRBD1 is a possible D gene (5 bases). Between the trimmed V and J ends, which lost 4 bases and 4 bases, there was a span of 10 bases. In germline, CDR1 is MNHEY, CDR2 SVGAGI. This CDR3 has 13 amino acids. The CDR3 bases are TGTGCCAGCAGTTTCAGGGACTCCTATGGCTACACCTTC. This encodes CASSFRDSYGYTF.

The CDR3 loop is CASSYKLMNTEAFF. CDR3 coding DNA: TGTGCCAGCAGTTACAAACTGATGAACACTGAAGCTTTCTTT. J is TRBJ1-1 and V is TRBV6-5; D remains unclear. The length of the CDR3 is 14 residues. Looked up from germline, CDR1 is MNHEY and CDR2 is SVGAGI. Trimming took off 2 bases at V and 0 bases at J, with 7 bases between the two ends.

The chain's CDR3 is CASSLGTGDHQPQHF. DNA of the CDR3: TGTGCCAGCAGCCTAGGGACAGGGGATCATCAGCCCCAGCATTTT. The V and J genes are TRBV7-8 and TRBJ1-5, with 10 bases identical to TRBD1. J was trimmed by 5 bases and V by 5 bases; bases with no gene match: 6. CDR3 length: 15 residues. Germline lookup yields CDR1 SGHVS and CDR2 FQNEAQ.

The gene calls are TRBV27 and TRBJ1-4, with 11 bases matching TRBD1. The ends lost 4 bases at V and 14 bases at J; junction bases unmatched: 9. The CDR3 runs 14 residues. Germline V CDR1 and CDR2: MNHEY, SMNVEV (reference sequence). The CDR3 loop reads CASSSLGTGGNLFF. CDR3 in DNA: TGTGCCAGCAGTTCCCTCGGGACAGGGGGTAATCTGTTTTTT.

This clone was seen only once. The rearrangement joins TRBV5-1 to TRBJ2-3, with TRBD1 matching 8 bases. The ends lost 4 bases at V and 5 bases at J; junction bases unmatched: 15. Germline lookup yields CDR1 SGHRS and CDR2 YFSETQ. This CDR3 has 17 residues. The CDR3 DNA is TGCGCCAGCAGCCCCAATGGACAGGGTATCGGAGGAGATACGCAGTATTTT. Translated: CASSPNGQGIGGDTQYF.

The chain employs TRBV4-3 and TRBJ2-5; 10 nucleotides line up with TRBD2. V was pared by 0 bases and J by 5 bases, with 12 bases of the junction left unmatched. Per the germline V gene, CDR1 is LGHNA and CDR2 is YSLEER. This CDR3 is built from 18 residues. The CDR3: CASSQDIGVAGGGETQYF. CDR3 coding DNA: TGCGCCAGCAGCCAAGATATTGGAGTAGCGGGGGGCGGGGAGACCCAGTACTTC.

The chain employs TRBV6-5 and TRBJ1-1; 8 bases fit TRBD1. Germline CDR1 reads MNHEY; CDR2 reads SVGAGI. This CDR3 region has 15 residues. Trimming cost V 7 bases and J 0 bases; bases outside gene matches: 7. The CDR3 loop reads CASTRGQGLNTEAFF. For the CDR3, the DNA is TGTGCCAGCACCCGAGGACAGGGACTGAACACTGAAGCTTTCTTT.

The chain joins TRBV2 to TRBJ1-1; 7 positions agree with TRBD1. After removal of 5 bases from V and 0 bases from J, the junction contained 3 bases not matched to a gene. The CDR3 has 14 residues. Germline loops: CDR1 SNHLY, CDR2 FYNNEI. CDR3 coding DNA: TGTGCCAGCAGTCTAGGGACAGTGAACACTGAAGCTTTCTTT. Protein sequence: CASSLGTVNTEAFF.

The V gene is TRBV7-6, the J gene TRBJ2-1; tentative D call: TRBD1 (5 bases). CDR3 size: 14 residues. Germline V gene data show CDR1 as SGHVS and CDR2 as FNYEAQ. The V end was cut by 1 base, the J end by 7 bases, with 11 bases between. CDR3 sequence: CASSLEQEKNEQFF. The CDR3, as DNA: TGTGCCAGCAGCTTAGAACAGGAAAAAAATGAGCAGTTCTTC.

This clone was found a few times. The J gene is TRBJ1-2, the V gene TRBV28, with 8 nucleotides matching TRBD1. V shed 6 bases and J 2 bases; nucleotides not matched to a gene: 8. The CDR3 is 15 amino acids. CDR1 is MDHEN, CDR2 SYDVKM, per germline. The CDR3 DNA sequence: TGTGCCAGCAGCCCCCCCGGACAGGGCAACTATGGCTACACCTTC. As protein: CASSPPGQGNYGYTF.

This clone was counted between two and nine times. This chain joins TRBV4-1 and TRBJ2-7; the D gene is possibly TRBD2 (6 bases). CDR3 length: 16 residues. Germline CDR1 and CDR2: MGHRA and YSYEKL. The germline V and J ends were trimmed by 4 bases and 0 bases, with 16 bases remaining between them. DNA of the CDR3: TGCGCCAGCAGCCCCGCGCCGGGACTGGGCTCCTACGAGCAGTACTTC. Encoded protein: CASSPAPGLGSYEQYF.

J is TRBJ2-3 and V is TRBV5-1; D not certain. This CDR3 comprises 13 residues. Germline assignment: CDR1 SGHRS and CDR2 YFSETQ. Trimming removed 4 bases at V and 4 bases at J, with 10 bases between. This chain's CDR3 is CASSQEMADTQYF. The CDR3 DNA follows: TGCGCCAGCAGCCAGGAAATGGCAGATACGCAGTATTTT.

This rearrangement joins TRBV28 to TRBJ2-3; 9 positions match TRBD2. This CDR3 has 16 residues. In germline, CDR1 is MDHEN, CDR2 SYDVKM. V shed 6 bases, J shed 4 bases, and the junction held 11 bases outside the gene matches. The CDR3, as DNA: TGTGCCAGCAGACTCGGACTAGCGCTGGGGCCAGATACGCAGTATTTT. It is translated as CASRLGLALGPDTQYF.

The genes are TRBV27 and TRBJ1-1; 7 nucleotides line up with TRBD1. The CDR3 runs 14 residues. CDR1 and CDR2 from the germline V gene are MNHEY and SMNVEV (reference sequence). Trimming cost V 4 bases and J 1 base; bases outside gene matches: 3. Here the CDR3 reads CASSSRQGNTEAFF. CDR3 nucleotides: TGTGCCAGCAGTTCCAGACAGGGGAACACTGAAGCTTTCTTT.

This chain connects TRBV28 to TRBJ1-2; TRBD1 matches at 7 bases. After removal of 5 bases from V and 5 bases from J, the junction contained 11 bases not matched to a gene. Germline-derived CDR1 and CDR2 are MDHEN and SYDVKM. This CDR3 spans 15 amino acids. CDR3 nucleotide sequence: TGTGCCAGCAGTCCCCGACAGGGAAGAGGGTATGGCTACACCTTC. Its protein product is CASSPRQGRGYGYTF.

This clone showed up just a few times. The chain links TRBV28 to TRBJ1-3, with 9 positions matching TRBD1. Per the germline V gene, CDR1 is MDHEN and CDR2 is SYDVKM. The J segment lost 2 bases and the V segment lost 7 bases, leaving 6 bases of the junction unmatched. The CDR3 is made up of 15 amino acids. CDR3 loop: CASTGQGRTGNTIYF. The CDR3 nucleotides read TGTGCCAGCACTGGACAGGGGAGGACTGGAAACACCATATATTTT.

This chain connects TRBV28 to TRBJ1-6; D is ambiguous. CDR3 size: 16 residues. Germline CDR1 reads MDHEN; CDR2 reads SYDVKM. With 2 bases removed from V and 9 bases from J, the gap between germline ends came to 17 bases. The CDR3 DNA reads TGTGCCAGCAGTTTAAGGAGGCAGAGGACTAGTTCACCCCTCCACTTT. This codes for CASSLRRQRTSSPLHF.

The V and J genes are TRBV7-9 and TRBJ1-4; a weak D match, TRBD1 (6 bases). The CDR3 loop spans 14 amino acids. V lost 4 bases, J lost 2 bases, and 8 bases lay in between. Per germline, CDR1 SEHNR and CDR2 FQNEAQ (reference sequence). The CDR3 DNA reads as TGTGCCAGCAGCTCGGACAGCACTAATGAAAAACTGTTTTTT. This codes for CASSSDSTNEKLFF.

V is TRBV18 and J is TRBJ1-4, with 7 bases lining up with TRBD1. This CDR3 spans 15 amino acids. The germline gives CDR1 KGHSH, CDR2 LQKENI. Trimming at V came to 1 base and at J to 7 bases, leaving 6 bases not matched to a gene. The CDR3, as DNA: TGTGCCAGCTCACCACAGGGGGCGCTTCGTGAAAAACTGTTTTTT. It translates to CASSPQGALREKLFF.

The CDR3 DNA reads as TGTGCCAGCAGTGTCCGACAGAACTATGGCTACACCTTC. Encoded protein: CASSVRQNYGYTF. The chain joins TRBV6-4 to TRBJ1-2, with a possible D match to TRBD1 (5 bases). The CDR3 is made up of 13 amino acids. The germline gives CDR1 MRHNA, CDR2 SNTAGT. Deletions cut 4 bases from V and 2 bases from J, with 8 bases between.